The rows below give T cell receptor beta chains drawn from one sample of a study of blood T cell repertoires in COVID-19. Repertoires were generated with immunoSEQ multiplex PCR, while TCRdb's copy carries only in-frame clones and drops some. The data hold 150,000 to 180,000 clones, with 65% to 85% observed a single time. Sequenced input: peripheral blood. The source is a woman aged 80 or older with acute or convalescent COVID-19. The CDR3 runs from the conserved cysteine through the conserved F or W. Fields, in order: D gene, J gene, CDR3 length, clone size, V gene, CDR3 protein, CDR3 DNA. The D gene is left open where the match is weak. Clone size is shown for a subset of rows, as once, few, many or a class of expanded clone.

>NA|TRBJ2-5|14|NA|TRBV19
CASSIMGSQETQYF
TGTGCCAGTAGTATAATGGGGAGTCAAGAGACCCAGTACTTC
>NA|TRBJ2-2|18|NA|TRBV4-1
CASSQEASGSLGSGELFF
TGCGCCAGCAGCCAAGAAGCCTCTGGGAGTTTGGGAAGCGGGGAGCTGTTTTTT
>TRBD2|TRBJ2-5|14|NA|TRBV5-4
CASSYEAGEETQYF
TGTGCCAGCAGCTATGAAGCGGGAGAAGAGACCCAGTACTTC
>NA|TRBJ2-2|15|NA|TRBV27
CASSPTLRGTGELFF
TGTGCCAGCAGTCCTACGCTCAGGGGCACCGGGGAGCTGTTTTTT
>NA|TRBJ1-1|14|NA|TRBV7-2
CASSTWVTGNRAFF
TGTGCCAGCAGCACCTGGGTCACAGGGAATCGGGCTTTCTTT
>TRBD1|TRBJ2-7|16|few|TRBV27
CASSFTPYPGTVTQYF
TGTGCCAGCAGTTTCACCCCTTATCCCGGGACAGTAACGCAGTACTTC
>NA|TRBJ2-2|14|NA|TRBV2
CASNQGTNTGELFF
TGTGCCAGCAATCAGGGGACGAACACCGGGGAGCTGTTTTTT
>NA|TRBJ1-2|14|few|TRBV2
CASSPPPRGTGYTF
TGTGCCAGCAGCCCCCCGCCAAGGGGAACTGGCTACACCTTC
>NA|TRBJ2-1|14|NA|TRBV7-2
CASSFGTGYNEQFF
TGTGCCAGCAGTTTCGGGACTGGCTACAATGAGCAGTTCTTC
>NA|TRBJ2-7|13|NA|TRBV6-5
CASQGDPSYEQYF
TGTGCCAGTCAAGGGGATCCCTCCTACGAGCAGTACTTC
>NA|TRBJ1-1|14|NA|TRBV7-2
CASSFNGLHLGAFF
TGTGCCAGCAGCTTTAACGGACTCCACCTTGGGGCTTTCTTT
>TRBD2|TRBJ2-1|14|NA|TRBV6-5
CASRIAGGPSEQFF
TGTGCCAGCAGAATAGCGGGAGGCCCTAGCGAGCAGTTCTTC
>NA|TRBJ1-5|14|NA|TRBV2
CASTPMAGSQPQHF
TGTGCCAGCACCCCCATGGCCGGGTCTCAGCCCCAGCATTTT
>NA|TRBJ1-2|15|NA|TRBV7-9
CASSLNGRVGDGYTF
TGTGCCAGCAGCTTAAATGGCAGGGTTGGTGATGGCTACACCTTC
>NA|TRBJ1-6|17|NA|TRBV5-1
CASSLVAGQGGNSPLHF
TGCGCCAGCAGCTTGGTAGCGGGCCAGGGCGGAAATTCACCCCTCCACTTT
>NA|TRBJ1-1|15|NA|TRBV7-6
CASSLVGGDSTEAFF
TGTGCCAGCAGCTTAGTAGGGGGGGATTCCACTGAAGCTTTCTTT
>NA|TRBJ2-2|13|NA|TRBV6-5
CASRQANTGELFF
TGTGCCAGCCGACAGGCGAACACCGGGGAGCTGTTTTTT
>TRBD1|TRBJ2-7|12|NA|TRBV12-3/TRBV12-4
CASRTTGFEQYF
TGTGCCAGCAGGACGACAGGGTTTGAGCAGTACTTC